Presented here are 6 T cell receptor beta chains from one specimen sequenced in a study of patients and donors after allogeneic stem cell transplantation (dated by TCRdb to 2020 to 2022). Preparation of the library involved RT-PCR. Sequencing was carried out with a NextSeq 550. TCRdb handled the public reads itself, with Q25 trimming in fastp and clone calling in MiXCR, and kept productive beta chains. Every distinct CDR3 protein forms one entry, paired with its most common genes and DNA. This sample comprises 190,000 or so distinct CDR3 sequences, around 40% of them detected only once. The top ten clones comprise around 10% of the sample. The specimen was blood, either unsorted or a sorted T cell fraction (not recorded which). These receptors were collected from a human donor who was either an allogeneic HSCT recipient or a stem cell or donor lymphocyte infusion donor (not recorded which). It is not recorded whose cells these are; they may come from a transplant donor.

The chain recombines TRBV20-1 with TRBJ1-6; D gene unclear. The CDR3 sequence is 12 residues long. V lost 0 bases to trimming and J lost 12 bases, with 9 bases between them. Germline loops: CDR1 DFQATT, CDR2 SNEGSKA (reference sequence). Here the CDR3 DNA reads TGCAGTGCTAGAGAGGTACAACAACCCCTCCACTTT. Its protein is CSAREVQQPLHF.

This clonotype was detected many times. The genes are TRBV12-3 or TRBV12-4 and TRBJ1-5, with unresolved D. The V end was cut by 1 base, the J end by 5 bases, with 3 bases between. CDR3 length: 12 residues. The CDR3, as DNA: TGTGCCAGCAGTTTAGGCGATCAGCCCCAGCATTTT. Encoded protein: CASSLGDQPQHF.

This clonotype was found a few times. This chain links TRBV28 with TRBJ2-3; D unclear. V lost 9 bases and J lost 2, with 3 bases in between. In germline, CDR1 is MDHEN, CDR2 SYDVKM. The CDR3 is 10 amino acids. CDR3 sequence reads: CASSTDTQYF. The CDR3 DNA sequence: TGTGCCAGTTCCACAGATACGCAGTATTTT.

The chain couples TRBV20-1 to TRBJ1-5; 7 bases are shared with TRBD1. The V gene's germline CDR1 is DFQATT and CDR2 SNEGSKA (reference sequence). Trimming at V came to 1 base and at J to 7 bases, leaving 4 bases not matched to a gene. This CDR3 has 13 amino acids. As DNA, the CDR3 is TGCAGTGCTAGAGTGCAGGGGGGCCAGCCCCAGCATTTT. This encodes CSARVQGGQPQHF.

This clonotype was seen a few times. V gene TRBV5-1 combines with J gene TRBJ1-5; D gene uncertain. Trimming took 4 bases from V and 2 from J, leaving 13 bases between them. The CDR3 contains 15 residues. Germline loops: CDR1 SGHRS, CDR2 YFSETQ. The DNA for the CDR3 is TGCGCCAGCAGCCCCGGCGCGAATGGCAATCAGCCCCAGCATTTT. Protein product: CASSPGANGNQPQHF.

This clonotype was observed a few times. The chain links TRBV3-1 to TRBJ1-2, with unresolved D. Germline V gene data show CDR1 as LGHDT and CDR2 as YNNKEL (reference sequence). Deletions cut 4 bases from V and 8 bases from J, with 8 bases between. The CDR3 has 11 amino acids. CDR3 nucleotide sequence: TGTGCCAGCAGCCGCGGATGGGGCTACACCTTC. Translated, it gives CASSRGWGYTF.